This entry lists 2 T cell receptor beta chains sequenced from one sample in a study of blood T cell repertoires in COVID-19. The protocol was immunoSEQ multiplex PCR, while the TCRdb copy is restricted to in-frame clones and leaves out a portion. The profile shows 230,000 or so clones, 84% of them singletons. The sample was peripheral blood. The receptors shown here come from a man aged 40-50 years who had recovered from COVID-19.

CDR3 in DNA: TGTGCCAGCTCACCCCGACAGGGGGACACTGAAGCTTTCTTT. Its translation: CASSPRQGDTEAFF. The V gene is TRBV18, the J gene TRBJ1-1; 9 bases are a match to TRBD1. Per germline, CDR1 KGHSH and CDR2 LQKENI. This CDR3 spans 14 amino acids. V was pared by 3 bases and J by 3 bases, with 2 bases of the junction left unmatched.

The chain is built from TRBV19 and TRBJ1-1, with D maybe TRBD1 (5 bases). Germline CDR1 reads LNHDA; CDR2 reads SQIVND (reference sequence). This CDR3 contains 15 residues. The V gene lost 0 bases and the J gene lost 0 bases, with 8 bases spanning the gap. CDR3 loop: CASSIDQGMNTEAFF. CDR3 nucleotides: TGTGCCAGTAGTATAGATCAGGGCATGAACACTGAAGCTTTCTTT.